A selection of T cell receptor beta chains follows, all from one sample in a study of cytomegalovirus exposure and HLA in healthy donors. The repertoire was sequenced with immunoSEQ multiplex PCR; TCRdb's copy has only in-frame clones and lacks some. Of about 120,000 clones in the sample, 60% to 85% were seen once. The specimen sequenced was PBMCs. These receptors came from a woman between 18 and 29 years old in good health and CMV-seronegative. CDR3s include the opening cysteine and the closing phenylalanine or tryptophan. The order of the fields is CDR3 length, J gene, clone size, V gene, D gene, CDR3 protein, CDR3 DNA. A D gene is named only where the DNA matches it firmly. Expanded clones are given a class, and other clones once, few, many or no size at all.

cdr3_length: 17; j_call: TRBJ2-3; clone_size: -; v_call: TRBV4-1; d_call: -; cdr3_aa: CASSQDASGSPTDTQYF; cdr3_nt: TGCGCCAGCAGCCAAGATGCCTCAGGATCCCCCACAGATACGCAGTATTTT
cdr3_length: 14; j_call: TRBJ1-1; clone_size: once; v_call: TRBV5-1; d_call: -; cdr3_aa: CASSAVGPNTEAFF; cdr3_nt: TGCGCCAGCAGCGCAGTGGGCCCGAACACTGAAGCTTTCTTT
cdr3_length: 14; j_call: TRBJ1-2; clone_size: -; v_call: TRBV6-5; d_call: -; cdr3_aa: CASSLQGPNYGYTF; cdr3_nt: TGTGCCAGCAGCCTGCAGGGTCCAAACTATGGCTACACCTTC
cdr3_length: 13; j_call: TRBJ1-5; clone_size: -; v_call: TRBV29-1; d_call: -; cdr3_aa: CSVTTGSNQPQHF; cdr3_nt: TGCAGCGTTACTACAGGGAGCAATCAGCCCCAGCATTTT
cdr3_length: 15; j_call: TRBJ1-1; clone_size: few; v_call: TRBV7-8; d_call: TRBD1; cdr3_aa: CASSLEGQKNTEAFF; cdr3_nt: TGTGCCAGCAGCTTAGAGGGACAGAAGAACACTGAAGCTTTCTTT
cdr3_length: 13; j_call: TRBJ1-6; clone_size: -; v_call: TRBV5-1; d_call: -; cdr3_aa: CASSLVRGAPLHF; cdr3_nt: TGCGCCAGCAGCTTGGTTAGGGGTGCACCCCTCCACTTT
cdr3_length: 16; j_call: TRBJ1-6; clone_size: -; v_call: TRBV10-1; d_call: TRBD1; cdr3_aa: CASIAGQVEDNSPLHF; cdr3_nt: TGCGCCAGCATCGCCGGACAGGTCGAAGATAATTCACCCCTCCACTTT
cdr3_length: 13; j_call: TRBJ2-1; clone_size: few; v_call: TRBV7-8; d_call: TRBD1; cdr3_aa: CASSLTRQGEQFF; cdr3_nt: TGTGCCAGCAGCTTAACCAGACAGGGTGAGCAGTTCTTC
cdr3_length: 13; j_call: TRBJ2-5; clone_size: -; v_call: TRBV10-1; d_call: TRBD1; cdr3_aa: CASSGQGKETQYF; cdr3_nt: TGCGCCAGCAGCGGACAGGGGAAAGAGACCCAGTACTTC
cdr3_length: 15; j_call: TRBJ1-5; clone_size: -; v_call: TRBV28; d_call: -; cdr3_aa: CASSPGGQRYQPQHF; cdr3_nt: TGTGCCAGCAGCCCCGGGGGGCAAAGGTATCAGCCCCAGCATTTT
cdr3_length: 16; j_call: TRBJ1-1; clone_size: -; v_call: TRBV19; d_call: -; cdr3_aa: CASSVTGLPPYTEAFF; cdr3_nt: TGTGCCAGTAGTGTTACAGGGCTCCCTCCATACACTGAAGCTTTCTTT
cdr3_length: 13; j_call: TRBJ2-7; clone_size: -; v_call: TRBV6-1; d_call: TRBD2; cdr3_aa: CASRAGGFYEQYF; cdr3_nt: TGTGCCAGCAGAGCGGGGGGATTCTACGAGCAGTACTTC
cdr3_length: 14; j_call: TRBJ2-2; clone_size: -; v_call: TRBV29-1; d_call: -; cdr3_aa: CSAREGANTGELFF; cdr3_nt: TGCAGCGCTAGGGAGGGGGCGAACACCGGGGAGCTGTTTTTT
cdr3_length: 14; j_call: TRBJ1-6; clone_size: -; v_call: TRBV6-1; d_call: -; cdr3_aa: CASSDGASYSPLHF; cdr3_nt: TGTGCCAGCAGTGATGGGGCTTCTTATTCACCCCTCCACTTT
cdr3_length: 14; j_call: TRBJ1-2; clone_size: -; v_call: TRBV27; d_call: -; cdr3_aa: CASSSLTGSYGYTF; cdr3_nt: TGTGCCAGCAGTTCCTTAACAGGGTCCTATGGCTACACCTTC
cdr3_length: 14; j_call: TRBJ2-5; clone_size: few; v_call: TRBV28; d_call: TRBD2; cdr3_aa: CASSLRGGAFVQYF; cdr3_nt: TGTGCCAGCAGTTTACGCGGGGGGGCCTTTGTCCAGTACTTC
cdr3_length: 13; j_call: TRBJ1-2; clone_size: -; v_call: TRBV19; d_call: -; cdr3_aa: CASMGRGNYGYTF; cdr3_nt: TGTGCCAGTATGGGCAGGGGCAACTATGGCTACACCTTC
cdr3_length: 14; j_call: TRBJ1-1; clone_size: -; v_call: TRBV28; d_call: -; cdr3_aa: CASSFIGGATEAFF; cdr3_nt: TGTGCCAGCAGTTTTATCGGAGGGGCCACTGAAGCTTTCTTT